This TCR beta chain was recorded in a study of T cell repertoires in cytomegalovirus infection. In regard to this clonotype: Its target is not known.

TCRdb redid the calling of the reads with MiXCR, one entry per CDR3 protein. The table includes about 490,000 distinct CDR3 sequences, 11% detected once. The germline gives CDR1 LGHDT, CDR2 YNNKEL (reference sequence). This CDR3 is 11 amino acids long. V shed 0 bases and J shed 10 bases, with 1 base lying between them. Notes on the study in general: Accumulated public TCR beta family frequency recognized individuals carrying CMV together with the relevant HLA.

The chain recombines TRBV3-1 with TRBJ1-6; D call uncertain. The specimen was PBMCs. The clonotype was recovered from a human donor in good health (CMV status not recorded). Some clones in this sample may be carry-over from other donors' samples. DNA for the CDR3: TGTGCCAGCAGCCAAGACTCACCCCTCCACTTT. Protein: CASSQDSPLHF.